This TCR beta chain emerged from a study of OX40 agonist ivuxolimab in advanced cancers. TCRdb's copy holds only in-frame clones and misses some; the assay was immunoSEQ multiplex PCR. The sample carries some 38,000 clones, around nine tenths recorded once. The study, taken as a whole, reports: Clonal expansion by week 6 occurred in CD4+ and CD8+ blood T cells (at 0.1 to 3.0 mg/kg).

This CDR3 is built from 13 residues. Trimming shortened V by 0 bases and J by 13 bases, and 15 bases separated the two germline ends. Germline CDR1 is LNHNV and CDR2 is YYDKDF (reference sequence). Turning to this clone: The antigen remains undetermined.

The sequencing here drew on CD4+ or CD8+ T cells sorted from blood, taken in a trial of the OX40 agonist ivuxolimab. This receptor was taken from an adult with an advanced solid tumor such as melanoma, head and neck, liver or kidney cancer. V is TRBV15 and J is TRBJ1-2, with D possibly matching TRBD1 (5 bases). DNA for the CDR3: TGTGCCACCAGCAGAGAGGAGGGGACCCCGGTCACCTTC. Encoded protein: CATSREEGTPVTF.